The 26 T cell receptor beta chains below come from one sample, sequenced in a study of blood T cell repertoires in COVID-19. Sequencing was performed with immunoSEQ multiplex PCR; in TCRdb, only in-frame clones are kept and a portion is missing. The data contain around 400,000 clones, roughly 90% of them singletons. Sequences were obtained from peripheral blood. These receptors were taken from a man between 40 and 49 years old with acute or convalescent COVID-19.

The chain recombines TRBV13 with TRBJ2-3, with D perhaps TRBD1 (5 bases). CDR3 size: 12 residues. Trimming left V 0 bases short and J 12 bases short, with 10 bases between. The germline V gene encodes CDR1 PRHDT and CDR2 FYEKMQ (reference sequence). The CDR3 nucleotides are TGTGCCAGCAGCTTAGGAGGGGCTGTTCAGTATTTT. Its translation: CASSLGGAVQYF.

The chain couples TRBV4-1 to TRBJ2-7; TRBD1 matches 11 bases. This CDR3 has 16 residues. Per the germline V gene, CDR1 is MGHRA and CDR2 is YSYEKL. After removal of 0 bases from V and 3 bases from J, the junction contained 4 bases not matched to a gene. The CDR3 region has the DNA TGCGCCAGCAGCCAAGAGGGACAGGGGGGACGCTACGAGCAGTACTTC. It yields the protein CASSQEGQGGRYEQYF.

The chain recombines TRBV15 with TRBJ1-2, with D perhaps TRBD1 (6 bases). From germline, CDR1 is LNHNV and CDR2 YYDKDF (reference sequence). Trimming pared 0 bases from V and 7 bases from J, leaving 18 bases between. This CDR3 spans 16 amino acids. In DNA form, the CDR3 reads TGTGCCACCAGCAGAGACCCCGACAGGTCTATGGGTGGCTACACCTTC. Protein product: CATSRDPDRSMGGYTF. The full variable domain, rest sourced from reference TRBV15 and TRBJ1-2, is DAMVIQNPRYQVTQFGKPVTLSCSQTLNHNVMYWYQQKSSQAPKLLFHYYDKDFNNEADTPDNFQSRRPNTSFCFLDIRSPGLGDTAMYLCATSRDPDRSMGGYTFGSGTRLTVV.

The genes are TRBV9 and TRBJ1-2; 8 bases agree with TRBD1. The CDR3 has 16 residues. J was trimmed by 1 base and V by 0 bases; bases with no gene match: 5. From germline, CDR1 is SGDLS and CDR2 YYNGEE. Here the CDR3 DNA reads TGTGCCAGCAGCGTAGCCAAGGACAGGGTTAACTATGGCTACACCTTC. Translating gives CASSVAKDRVNYGYTF.

The chain joins TRBV27 to TRBJ1-2; D might be TRBD1 (5 bases). Germline V gene data show CDR1 as MNHEY and CDR2 as SMNVEV (reference sequence). This CDR3 region has 13 residues. Trimming pared 5 bases from V and 3 bases from J, leaving 10 bases between. Here the CDR3 DNA reads TGTGCCAGCAGTCCAGGGAAGCACTATGGCTACACCTTC. It translates to CASSPGKHYGYTF.

The CDR3 DNA sequence: TGTGCCAGCAGCTTGCCGTCAGACTCTGGAAACACCATATATTTT. Its protein is CASSLPSDSGNTIYF. This sequence joins TRBV5-6 and TRBJ1-3; D is unclear. Germline CDR1 SGHDT, CDR2 YYEEEE. Trimming stripped 1 base from V and 0 bases from J, with 8 bases between. The CDR3 runs 15 residues.

This rearrangement joins TRBV28 to TRBJ1-1; 10 nucleotides line up with TRBD1. Germline-derived CDR1 and CDR2 are MDHEN and SYDVKM. The J segment lost 4 bases and the V segment lost 6 bases, leaving 5 bases of the junction unmatched. This CDR3 has 14 amino acids. The CDR3 is CASSWDRGSTEAFF. The CDR3 DNA is TGTGCCAGCAGCTGGGACAGGGGTAGCACTGAAGCTTTCTTT. The whole variable domain, remainder taken from reference TRBV28 and TRBJ1-1, is DVKVTQSSRYLVKRTGEKVFLECVQDMDHENMFWYRQDPGLGLRLIYFSYDVKMKEKGDIPEGYSVSREKKERFSLILESASTNQTSMYLCASSWDRGSTEAFFGQGTRLTVV.

This clone was seen a single time. In DNA form, the CDR3 reads TGTGCCAGCAGCTCAACAGGGGACTCTGGAAACACCATATATTTT. Protein sequence: CASSSTGDSGNTIYF. The J gene is TRBJ1-3, the V gene TRBV7-3; 7 nucleotides match TRBD1. Germline CDR1 and CDR2: SGHTA and FQGTGA. The V segment lost 4 bases and the J segment 0 bases; nucleotides outside the gene matches: 3. This CDR3 is 15 amino acids long.

The chain recombines TRBV4-1 with TRBJ2-3, with D possibly matching TRBD2 (6 bases). There are 15 residues in the CDR3. CDR1 is MGHRA, CDR2 YSYEKL, per germline. V was cut by 1 base and J by 0 bases, with 8 bases left in between. The CDR3 is CASSQALASTDTQYF. The CDR3, as DNA: TGCGCCAGCAGCCAAGCCCTAGCGAGCACAGATACGCAGTATTTT.

V usage is TRBV27 and J usage is TRBJ1-2, with D uncertain. V was clipped by 3 bases and J by 1 base, with 6 bases between them. Germline loops: CDR1 MNHEY, CDR2 SMNVEV (reference sequence). This CDR3 has 13 amino acids. The CDR3 here is CASSFVSNYGYTF. The DNA for the CDR3 is TGTGCCAGCAGTTTTGTCAGTAACTATGGCTACACCTTC.

The rearrangement uses TRBV5-1 and TRBJ1-2; D gene ambiguous. This CDR3 contains 15 residues. Germline V gives CDR1 SGHRS, CDR2 YFSETQ. The germline V and J ends were trimmed by 0 bases and 8 bases, with 17 bases remaining between them. CDR3 nucleotides: TGCGCCAGCAGCTTGGCGGCAAGTTGGAGCGGCGGCTACACCTTC. Translating gives CASSLAASWSGGYTF. Using reference TRBV5-1 and TRBJ1-2 for the parts outside the CDR3, the full variable domain is KAGVTQTPRYLIKTRGQQVTLSCSPISGHRSVSWYQQTPGQGLQFLFEYFSETQRNKGNFPGRFSGRQFSNSRSEMNVSTLELGDSALYLCASSLAASWSGGYTFGSGTRLTVV.

CDR3 bases: TGTGCCAGCAGCCCTCCCGGGGGGGATGGAAACACCATATATTTT. Its translation: CASSPPGGDGNTIYF. The chain couples TRBV28 to TRBJ1-3; possibly TRBD1 for D (5 bases). V lost 6 bases, J lost 3 bases, and 15 bases lay in between. This CDR3 region has 15 residues. CDR1 is MDHEN and CDR2 is SYDVKM in the germline V gene.

The chain links TRBV9 to TRBJ2-7, with D perhaps TRBD2 (5 bases). Trimming pared 4 bases from V and 0 bases from J, leaving 14 bases between. Germline CDR1 SGDLS, CDR2 YYNGEE. This CDR3 is built from 15 residues. CDR3 nucleotide sequence: TGTGCCAGCAGCCCTCGGTGGGAGAGCTCCTACGAGCAGTACTTC. Translation gives CASSPRWESSYEQYF.

J is TRBJ2-7 and V is TRBV19; TRBD1 is a possible D gene (5 bases). Germline CDR1 is LNHDA and CDR2 is SQIVND (reference sequence). The CDR3 consists of 11 residues. The CDR3 reads CATGVSYEQYF. The CDR3 DNA sequence: TGTGCAACAGGAGTCTCCTACGAGCAGTACTTC.

As regards this clone: One end of the junction fails to match germline, which may point to a read error. This chain joins TRBV7-7 and TRBJ2-3; no definite D call. Germline loops: CDR1 SSHAT, CDR2 FNYEAQ (reference sequence). The CDR3 is made up of 17 amino acids. As DNA, the CDR3 is TGTGCTAGCAGCTTAGGGCGGATTTCCAATAGCACAGATACGCAGTATTTT. It specifies CASSLGRISNSTDTQYF.

The chain uses TRBV3-1 (or the pseudogene TRBV3-2) and TRBJ2-1; 7 positions match TRBD2. The CDR3 is made up of 16 amino acids. The germline V gene encodes CDR1 LGHDT and CDR2 YNNKEL (reference sequence). The ends lost 2 bases at V and 3 bases at J; junction bases unmatched: 7. CDR3 DNA: TGTGCCAGCAGCCAAAGGATGGCGGGAGTCTACAATGAGCAGTTCTTC. Translated, it gives CASSQRMAGVYNEQFF.

The chain recombines TRBV12-5 with TRBJ2-2; TRBD2 aligns across 14 bases. Germline loops: CDR1 LGHNT, CDR2 FRNRAP. With V trimmed by 4 bases and J by 2 bases, 6 bases remained unmatched. The CDR3 has 18 residues. This chain's CDR3 is CASGSLTSGGVNTGELFF. The CDR3 nucleotides read TGTGCTAGTGGTTCCTTGACTAGCGGGGGGGTTAACACCGGGGAGCTGTTTTTT.

The V gene is TRBV5-5, the J gene TRBJ1-6; 10 bases match TRBD1. The ends lost 2 bases at V and 7 bases at J; junction bases unmatched: 6. In germline, CDR1 is SGHKS, CDR2 YYEKEE (reference sequence). The CDR3 length is 16 residues. The CDR3 is CASSFRQGALNSPLHF. DNA for the CDR3: TGTGCCAGCAGCTTCAGACAGGGGGCTCTCAATTCACCCCTCCACTTT.

V gene TRBV7-3 combines with J gene TRBJ2-1; TRBD2 agrees at 10 bases. Germline CDR1 is SGHTA and CDR2 is FQGTGA. The V segment lost 5 bases and the J segment 9 bases; nucleotides outside the gene matches: 10. The CDR3 sequence is 15 residues long. CDR3 region: CASSPSGTSVGEQFF. The CDR3 DNA sequence: TGTGCCAGCAGCCCATCCGGGACTAGCGTTGGTGAGCAGTTCTTC. The entire variable domain, with the rest obtained from reference TRBV7-3 and TRBJ2-1, is as follows: GAGVSQTPSNKVTEKGKYVELRCDPISGHTALYWYRQSLGQGPEFLIYFQGTGAADDSGLPNDRFFAVRPEGSVSTLKIQRTERGDSAVYLCASSPSGTSVGEQFFGPGTRLTVL.

The J gene is TRBJ1-1, the V gene TRBV30; D remains ambiguous. Looked up from germline, CDR1 is GTSNPN and CDR2 is SVGIG (reference sequence). Trimming shortened V by 1 base and J by 7 bases, and 10 bases separated the two germline ends. This CDR3 comprises 12 residues. This chain's CDR3 is CAWSALGNEAFF. The CDR3 DNA sequence: TGTGCCTGGAGTGCCCTAGGTAATGAAGCTTTCTTT.

This chain uses TRBV30 with TRBJ2-2, with TRBD2 identical over 7 bases. The V gene's germline CDR1 is GTSNPN and CDR2 SVGIG (reference sequence). V was clipped by 3 bases and J by 3 bases; unmatched bases: 7. This CDR3 contains 15 residues. The CDR3 region is CAWRPREVDTGELFF. The CDR3 bases are TGTGCCTGGAGGCCCCGGGAGGTGGACACCGGGGAGCTGTTTTTT.

The V gene is TRBV28, the J gene TRBJ2-3, with TRBD2 identical over 10 bases. CDR3 length: 15 residues. The junction had 10 bases not matched to a gene; V was cut back by 10 bases and J by 3 bases. Looked up from germline, CDR1 is MDHEN and CDR2 is SYDVKM. For the CDR3, the DNA is TGTGCCATCCGAGGACTAGCGGAAGGGACAGATACGCAGTATTTT. The encoded protein is CAIRGLAEGTDTQYF.

This chain uses TRBV3-1 (or the pseudogene TRBV3-2) with TRBJ2-3; 11 bases match TRBD2. The germline V gene has CDR1 LGHDT and CDR2 YNNKEL (reference sequence). This CDR3 comprises 14 residues. V shed 4 bases and J 6 bases; nucleotides not matched to a gene: 3. The CDR3 loop is CASSLGLAGDTQYF. Here the CDR3 DNA reads TGTGCCAGCAGCCTCGGACTAGCGGGCGATACGCAGTATTTT.

The chain links TRBV6-6 to TRBJ2-1; unclear D gene. Germline-derived CDR1 and CDR2 are MNHNY and SVGAGI (reference sequence). V was clipped by 6 bases and J by 8 bases, with 35 bases between them. This CDR3 is 20 amino acids long. The CDR3 DNA is TGTGCCAGCAGCCCGCGTAGTTTCCCCGGAAAAGGCGAAGGAGTGGATGAGCAGTTCTTC. As protein: CASSPRSFPGKGEGVDEQFF.

In the case of this clone: One end of the junction does not line up with germline, which may come from a read error. The chain is built from TRBV11-2 and TRBJ2-1, with unresolved D. This CDR3 is built from 12 residues. In germline, CDR1 is SGHAT, CDR2 FQNNGV. CDR3 loop: CASSPSYHEQFF. The CDR3, as DNA: TGTGCCAGCAGCCCTTCCTACCATGAGCAGTTCTTC.

The CDR3 reads CASSLEADTEAFF. CDR3 DNA sequence: TGTGCCAGCAGCTTAGAAGCGGACACTGAAGCTTTCTTT. The chain combines TRBV11-3 with TRBJ1-1; D gene unclear. This CDR3 region has 13 residues. In germline, CDR1 is SGHNT, CDR2 YENEEA. V was clipped by 0 bases and J by 3 bases, with 5 bases between them.